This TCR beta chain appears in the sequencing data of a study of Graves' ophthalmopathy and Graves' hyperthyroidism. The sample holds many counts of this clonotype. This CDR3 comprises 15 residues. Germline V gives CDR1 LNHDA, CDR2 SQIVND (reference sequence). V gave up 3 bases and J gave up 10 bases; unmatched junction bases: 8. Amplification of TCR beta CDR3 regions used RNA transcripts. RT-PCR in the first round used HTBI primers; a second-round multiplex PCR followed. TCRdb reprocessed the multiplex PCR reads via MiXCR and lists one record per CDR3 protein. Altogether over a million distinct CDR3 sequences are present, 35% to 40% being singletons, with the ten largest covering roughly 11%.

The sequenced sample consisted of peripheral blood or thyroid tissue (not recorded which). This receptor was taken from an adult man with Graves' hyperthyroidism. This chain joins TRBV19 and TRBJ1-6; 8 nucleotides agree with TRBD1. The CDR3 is CASSMNPGQGSPLHF. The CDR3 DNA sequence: TGTGCCAGTAGTATGAATCCCGGACAGGGCTCACCCCTCCACTTT.